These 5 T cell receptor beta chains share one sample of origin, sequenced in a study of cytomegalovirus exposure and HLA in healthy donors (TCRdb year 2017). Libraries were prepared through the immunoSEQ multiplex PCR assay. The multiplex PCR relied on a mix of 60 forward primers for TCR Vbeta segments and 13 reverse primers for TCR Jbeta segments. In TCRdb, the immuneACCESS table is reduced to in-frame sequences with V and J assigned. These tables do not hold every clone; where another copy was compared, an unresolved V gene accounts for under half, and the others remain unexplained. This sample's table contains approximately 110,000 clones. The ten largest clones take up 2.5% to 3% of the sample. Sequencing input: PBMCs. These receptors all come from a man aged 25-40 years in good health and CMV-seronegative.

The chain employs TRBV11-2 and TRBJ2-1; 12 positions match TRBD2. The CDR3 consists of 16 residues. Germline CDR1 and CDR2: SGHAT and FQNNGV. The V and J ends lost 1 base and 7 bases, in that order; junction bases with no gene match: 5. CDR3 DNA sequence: TGTGCCAGCAGCTTAGCTGGACTAGCGGGATCAAATGAGCAGTTCTTC. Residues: CASSLAGLAGSNEQFF.

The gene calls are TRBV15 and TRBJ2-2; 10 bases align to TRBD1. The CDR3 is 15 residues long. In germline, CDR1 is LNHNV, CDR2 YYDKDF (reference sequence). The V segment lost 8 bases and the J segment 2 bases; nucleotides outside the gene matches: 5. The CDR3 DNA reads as TGTGCCACCGGTGGGACAGGGGATAACACCGGGGAGCTGTTTTTT. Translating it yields CATGGTGDNTGELFF.

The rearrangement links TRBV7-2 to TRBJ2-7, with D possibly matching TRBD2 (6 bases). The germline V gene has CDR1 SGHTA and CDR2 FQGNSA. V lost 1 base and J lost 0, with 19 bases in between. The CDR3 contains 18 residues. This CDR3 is CASSLGSGLPSFSYEQYF. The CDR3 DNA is TGTGCCAGCAGCTTAGGGTCGGGACTGCCAAGCTTCTCCTACGAGCAGTACTTC.

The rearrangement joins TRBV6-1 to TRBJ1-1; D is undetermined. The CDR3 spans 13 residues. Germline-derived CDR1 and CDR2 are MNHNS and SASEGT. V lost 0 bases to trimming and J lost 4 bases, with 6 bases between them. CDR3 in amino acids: CASSEAIATEAFF. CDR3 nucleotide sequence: TGTGCCAGCAGTGAAGCGATAGCCACTGAAGCTTTCTTT.

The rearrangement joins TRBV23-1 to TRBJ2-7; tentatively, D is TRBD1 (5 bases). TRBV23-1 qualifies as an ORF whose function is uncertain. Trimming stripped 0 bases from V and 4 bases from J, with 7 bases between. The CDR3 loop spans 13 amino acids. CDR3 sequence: CASSQSTVYEQYF. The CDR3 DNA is TGCGCCAGCAGTCAATCGACAGTATACGAGCAGTACTTC.